These T cell receptor beta chains were read from a single sample in a study of cytomegalovirus exposure and HLA in healthy donors. TCRdb keeps only in-frame clones here, not all; method: immunoSEQ multiplex PCR. The sample lists around 120,000 clones; over 60% were seen once. Sequencing was carried out using PBMCs. Receptors were obtained from a young man in good health and CMV-seronegative. The CDR3 runs from the conserved cysteine through the conserved F or W. D genes are given only for firm matches. Some rows have no size entry. The others give once, few or many, or a class for an expanded clone.

abundance	v_gene	j_gene	d_gene	CDR3aa
NA	TRBV6-6	TRBJ2-3	TRBD2	CASIGGRRADTQYF
NA	TRBV30	TRBJ2-7	TRBD1	CAWRPGQGFYEQYF
NA	TRBV4-3	TRBJ1-1	NA	CASSQDGRQGGTEAFF
NA	TRBV7-2	TRBJ1-4	TRBD1	CASSRDRADEKLFF
NA	TRBV5-6	TRBJ2-5	TRBD2	CASSRGLAGWETQYF
NA	TRBV6-5	TRBJ2-3	NA	CASSRADHTDTQYF
NA	TRBV9	TRBJ1-1	NA	CASSVDGGLTEAFF
few	TRBV18	TRBJ1-1	NA	CASSPSRVNTEAFF
NA	TRBV27	TRBJ2-3	TRBD2	CATHPGLAGDTQYF
NA	TRBV6-5	TRBJ1-1	NA	CASSYGRNTEAFF
once	TRBV19	TRBJ1-1	NA	CASSIERNTEAFF
NA	TRBV7-2	TRBJ2-2	TRBD2	CASTVKGLAGEAGELFF
NA	TRBV12-2	TRBJ1-5	NA	CASRLAEWGRNQPQHF
NA	TRBV30	TRBJ1-2	NA	CAWSVRGGTAYGYGYTF
NA	TRBV14	TRBJ1-2	NA	CASSQGVAYADYTF
NA	TRBV19	TRBJ2-3	NA	CASTLYEGDTQYF
NA	TRBV7-9	TRBJ2-2	TRBD2	CASSPSVLAGVGNTGELFF
NA	TRBV7-3	TRBJ2-1	NA	CASSPWLGVDNEQFF
NA	TRBV6-4	TRBJ2-3	NA	CASTKKDTQYF
NA	TRBV29-1	TRBJ1-1	NA	CSVLRGGTEAFF
NA	TRBV5-1	TRBJ2-1	TRBD2	CASSSGTSGREVEQFF
NA	TRBV2	TRBJ2-7	NA	CASAPGPNEQYF
NA	TRBV7-9	TRBJ1-4	NA	CASSSRKGATNEKLFF
NA	TRBV11-3	TRBJ2-1	NA	CASSLEQGGSYNEQFF
NA	TRBV7-2	TRBJ1-3	TRBD1	CASSSPPDRGSGNTIYF
NA	TRBV30	TRBJ1-1	TRBD1	CAWRTGGAPPEAFF
NA	TRBV5-1	TRBJ1-1	NA	CASSLSRDKETFF
NA	TRBV7-9	TRBJ1-4	NA	CASSANRAANEKLFF
NA	TRBV28	TRBJ1-1	NA	CASSPYSLGGTEAFF
NA	TRBV7-2	TRBJ1-5	NA	CASSWTPGSNQPQHF
NA	TRBV9	TRBJ2-1	TRBD2	CASSVTGTSGYNEQFF
NA	TRBV7-2	TRBJ2-7	NA	CASTPGGAGCEQYF
NA	TRBV2	TRBJ1-5	TRBD1	CASSRADRVRNQPQHF
NA	TRBV7-2	TRBJ2-7	TRBD1	CASSPSRDRDHEQYF
NA	TRBV18	TRBJ2-5	TRBD2	CASSPETSGRSETQYF
NA	TRBV15	TRBJ2-1	TRBD2	CATSGRAGGYNEQFF
NA	TRBV18	TRBJ1-4	TRBD1	CASSPGQGPGNEKLFF
few	TRBV27	TRBJ1-1	NA	CASSLESGLMNTEAFF
NA	TRBV15	TRBJ1-3	TRBD1	CATSRSLTGGGTIYF
NA	TRBV13	TRBJ1-2	TRBD1	CASSLGTGAFYGYTF
NA	TRBV5-3	TRBJ2-1	TRBD1	CASSLATGAEQFF
NA	TRBV7-2	TRBJ2-7	NA	CASSPRAGYEQYF
NA	TRBV5-6	TRBJ2-5	NA	CASSSVIQDDQETQYF
NA	TRBV28	TRBJ2-1	NA	CASSPPTGRLRGEQFF
NA	TRBV19	TRBJ1-5	TRBD1	CASSIFRDSTQPQHF
NA	TRBV11-2	TRBJ1-1	NA	CASSLGGAETEAFF
NA	TRBV29-1	TRBJ1-5	NA	CSAQGSNQPQHF
NA	TRBV5-1	TRBJ2-3	NA	CASSSLGQSTDTQYF
NA	TRBV2	TRBJ2-7	NA	CASTSQDSWEQEQYF
NA	TRBV29-1	TRBJ2-1	TRBD2	CSVPKRGDSYSSYNEQFF
few	TRBV6-4	TRBJ2-5	NA	CASSVGAGETQYF
NA	TRBV27	TRBJ1-1	TRBD1	CASSLWGTGVRTEAFF
NA	TRBV19	TRBJ1-1	NA	CASIPGKRVENTEAFF
NA	TRBV12-5	TRBJ2-4	TRBD2	CASGFPGLAGGNIQYF
NA	TRBV10-1	TRBJ2-3	NA	CASSEQQGKDVTQYF
once	TRBV7-6	TRBJ2-6	NA	CASSLAGQGRGANVLTF
NA	TRBV27	TRBJ1-1	NA	CASSLWSTGLDTEAFF